The 18 T cell receptor beta chains below all came from one sample that was sequenced in a study of blood T cell repertoires in COVID-19. Method: immunoSEQ multiplex PCR; TCRdb's copy keeps in-frame clones and lacks some. The data contain 95,000 to 150,000 clones, 84% of them singletons. Sequenced sample: PBMCs or T cells enriched from blood (not recorded which). These receptors originate from a woman between 25 and 40 years old who had recovered from COVID-19.

J is TRBJ2-5 and V is TRBV27; 11 positions match TRBD2. The length of the CDR3 is 13 residues. V gave up 5 bases and J gave up 4 bases; unmatched junction bases: 0. The V gene's germline CDR1 is MNHEY and CDR2 SMNVEV (reference sequence). CDR3 in DNA: TGTGCCAGCAGTGGACTAGCGGGAGAGACCCAGTACTTC. It yields the protein CASSGLAGETQYF.

The J gene is TRBJ1-3, the V gene TRBV5-6; D is unresolved. This CDR3 region has 13 residues. Germline CDR1 SGHDT, CDR2 YYEEEE. The V gene lost 5 bases and the J gene lost 3 bases, with 9 bases spanning the gap. For the CDR3, the DNA is TGTGCCAGCAGGGGCACAGTTGGAAACACCATATATTTT. It yields the protein CASRGTVGNTIYF.

This clone was observed many times. This chain links TRBV28 with TRBJ2-5; the match to TRBD1 covers 9 bases. V was pared by 6 bases and J by 5 bases, with 7 bases of the junction left unmatched. Germline lookup yields CDR1 MDHEN and CDR2 SYDVKM. This CDR3 comprises 14 residues. CDR3 protein: CASSAGQGLETQYF. In DNA form, the CDR3 reads TGTGCCAGCAGCGCGGGACAGGGTTTGGAGACCCAGTACTTC.

As concerns this clone: The same CDR3 also results from other DNA sequences found in this sample. The gene calls are TRBV7-3 and TRBJ2-6; no clear D gene. This CDR3 has 15 residues. Trimming removed 1 base from V and 0 bases from J, with 4 bases in between. CDR1 is SGHTA and CDR2 is FQGTGA in the germline V gene. DNA of the CDR3: TGTGCCAGCAGCTTAAGCAGCTCTGGGGCCAACGTCCTGACTTTC. Amino acids: CASSLSSSGANVLTF. Full variable domain (missing parts from reference TRBV7-3 and TRBJ2-6): GAGVSQTPSNKVTEKGKYVELRCDPISGHTALYWYRQSLGQGPEFLIYFQGTGAADDSGLPNDRFFAVRPEGSVSTLKIQRTERGDSAVYLCASSLSSSGANVLTFGAGSRLTVL.

The chain has TRBV28 and TRBJ1-4, with D perhaps TRBD1 (6 bases). The CDR3 has 16 residues. Germline V gene sequence: CDR1 MDHEN, CDR2 SYDVKM. V lost 2 bases and J lost 3, with 13 bases in between. Here the CDR3 DNA reads TGTGCCAGCAGTTTAGGGGCAGGGGCTGCTAATGAAAAACTGTTTTTT. Protein sequence: CASSLGAGAANEKLFF.

The gene calls are TRBV15 and TRBJ1-4, with TRBD1 as a possible D gene (6 bases). CDR3 length: 16 amino acids. Per the germline V gene, CDR1 is LNHNV and CDR2 is YYDKDF (reference sequence). Between the trimmed V and J ends, which lost 0 bases and 4 bases, there was a span of 12 bases. DNA for the CDR3: TGTGCCACCAGCAGAGATAAGGACAGCCTTAATGAAAAACTGTTTTTT. This sequence encodes CATSRDKDSLNEKLFF. The variable domain in full, with the rest retrieved from reference TRBV15 and TRBJ1-4, is DAMVIQNPRYQVTQFGKPVTLSCSQTLNHNVMYWYQQKSSQAPKLLFHYYDKDFNNEADTPDNFQSRRPNTSFCFLDIRSPGLGDTAMYLCATSRDKDSLNEKLFFGSGTQLSVL.

As to this clone: A much larger clone is a single base away; this may be a read error. The rearrangement joins TRBV5-4 to TRBJ1-6; a weak D match, TRBD1 (6 bases). Looked up from germline, CDR1 is SGHNT and CDR2 is YYREEE (reference sequence). Between the trimmed V and J ends, which lost 0 bases and 8 bases, there was a span of 9 bases. The CDR3 has 14 residues. CDR3: CASSLDREYSPLHF. The CDR3 DNA sequence: TGTGCCAGCAGCTTGGACAGGGAGTATTCACCCCTCCACTTT. Combining the CDR3 with reference TRBV5-4 and TRBJ1-6 gives the whole variable domain ETGVTQSPTHLIKTRGQQVTLRCSSQSGHNTVSWYQQALGQGPQFIFQYYREEENGRGNFPPRFSGLQFPNYSSELNVNALELDDSALYLCASSLDREYSPLHFGNGTRLTVT.

Worth noting for this clone: This sample includes further DNA sequences coding for the same CDR3. The V and J genes are TRBV5-1 and TRBJ1-1, with TRBD1 as a possible D gene (6 bases). Trimming cost V 2 bases and J 2 bases, with 7 bases left between them. From germline, CDR1 is SGHRS and CDR2 YFSETQ. This CDR3 region has 13 residues. The CDR3 region is CASSLQGNTEAFF. The CDR3 DNA follows: TGCGCCAGCAGCTTACAGGGTAACACTGAAGCTTTCTTT.

There are a few counts of this clone. The chain has TRBV12-3 or TRBV12-4 and TRBJ2-5; TRBD1 might be the D (7 bases). The CDR3 spans 13 residues. V lost 5 bases and J lost 5, with 12 bases in between. CDR3 sequence: CASSPGGQETQYF. The CDR3 DNA sequence: TGTGCCAGCAGTCCAGGGGGGCAGGAGACCCAGTACTTC.

CDR3 coding DNA: TGTGCCAGCAGGGGGACAGGGGGCATGGGGACCCAGTACTTC. This sequence encodes CASRGTGGMGTQYF. This chain links TRBV6-6 with TRBJ2-5, with 12 bases lining up with TRBD1. Per the germline V gene, CDR1 is MNHNY and CDR2 is SVGAGI (reference sequence). V was pared by 6 bases and J by 7 bases, with 6 bases of the junction left unmatched. The length of the CDR3 is 14 residues.

J is TRBJ2-7 and V is TRBV5-1, with D hard to call. Trimming took off 3 bases at V and 3 bases at J, with 4 bases between the two ends. Germline V gene data show CDR1 as SGHRS and CDR2 as YFSETQ. The CDR3 spans 11 residues. The CDR3 protein is CASSSHYEQYF. The CDR3 DNA reads as TGCGCCAGCAGCTCCCACTACGAGCAGTACTTC.

The rearrangement joins TRBV11-2 to TRBJ2-5; 10 bases fit TRBD1. The germline gives CDR1 SGHAT, CDR2 FQNNGV. Trimming took 1 base from V and 6 from J; bases not matched to a gene: 2. CDR3 length: 14 amino acids. CDR3 loop: CASSLGQGAKTQYF. Written as DNA, the CDR3 is TGTGCCAGCAGCTTAGGACAGGGGGCTAAGACCCAGTACTTC.

This CDR3 is CASSFRGSRAFF. The DNA for the CDR3 is TGTGCCAGCAGTTTTCGCGGTTCTAGGGCTTTCTTT. V is TRBV28 and J is TRBJ1-1, with D unresolved. V was pared by 3 bases and J by 11 bases, with 13 bases between. This CDR3 region has 12 residues. In germline, CDR1 is MDHEN, CDR2 SYDVKM.

The chain couples TRBV4-1 to TRBJ2-7; 7 nucleotides agree with TRBD2. The CDR3 contains 14 residues. The J segment lost 2 bases and the V segment lost 2 bases, leaving 3 bases of the junction unmatched. Germline CDR1 MGHRA, CDR2 YSYEKL. As DNA, the CDR3 is TGCGCCAGCAGCCAAACGGGAGGTCCCTACGAGCAGTACTTC. This codes for CASSQTGGPYEQYF.

V is TRBV24-1 and J is TRBJ2-3; 13 bases fit TRBD2. Germline trimming cut 0 bases from V and 3 bases from J; bases unmatched to any gene: 5. CDR1 and CDR2 (germline): KGHDR, SFDVKD. The CDR3 length is 18 residues. The CDR3 DNA reads TGTGCCACCAGTGATTTGTATACGGGACTAGCGGGAACAGATACGCAGTATTTT. Residues: CATSDLYTGLAGTDTQYF.

The chain links TRBV7-9 to TRBJ1-3; D not certain. The CDR3 totals 13 residues. Germline CDR1 is SEHNR and CDR2 is FQNEAQ (reference sequence). The germline V and J ends were trimmed by 7 bases and 0 bases, with 7 bases remaining between them. For the CDR3, the DNA is TGTGCCAGCACCCCCAGCTCTGGAAACACCATATATTTT. Its protein is CASTPSSGNTIYF.

This chain connects TRBV19 to TRBJ2-3; 8 nucleotides agree with TRBD2. The CDR3 spans 16 residues. J was trimmed by 2 bases and V by 5 bases; bases with no gene match: 9. Germline V CDR1 and CDR2: LNHDA, SQIVND (reference sequence). This CDR3 is CASSPRGGFTTDTQYF. DNA for the CDR3: TGTGCCAGTAGTCCCCGGGGGGGCTTTACCACAGATACGCAGTATTTT.

The J gene is TRBJ1-2, the V gene TRBV3-1 (or the pseudogene TRBV3-2), with D maybe TRBD1 (6 bases). Germline lookup yields CDR1 LGHDT and CDR2 YNNKEL (reference sequence). The V and J ends lost 4 bases and 2 bases respectively, with 14 bases between them. This CDR3 is 15 amino acids long. CDR3 loop: CASSLRTVTNYGYTF. DNA for the CDR3: TGTGCCAGCAGCCTTCGGACAGTCACCAACTATGGCTACACCTTC.